This T cell receptor (beta chain) was profiled in a study of human T cells and chemical hapten exposure. The CDR3 is made up of 14 amino acids. Trimming removed 3 bases from V and 0 bases from J, with 6 bases in between. Germline values: CDR1 MNHNS, CDR2 SASEGT. One entry per CDR3 protein, called by TCRdb with MiXCR from the RACE reads. The table includes around 380,000 distinct CDR3 sequences, about 4.4% detected once. The time point was: patch test 1, 2 weeks after DPC sensitization. Specified treatment: therapeutic diphenylcyclopropenone sensitization with weekly scalp DPC. This clonotype was seen at least ten times.

This chain joins TRBV6-1 and TRBJ1-3; D is ambiguous. The receptor's source is a woman aged 45-65 years with alopecia areata. Some clones in this sample may be carry-over from other donors' samples. This sample comprised whole blood, obtained in connection with sensitization to the hapten diphenylcyclopropenone (DPC). DNA of the CDR3: TGTGCCAGCAGTGAGCAGATCTCTGGAAACACCATATATTTT. This translates into CASSEQISGNTIYF.